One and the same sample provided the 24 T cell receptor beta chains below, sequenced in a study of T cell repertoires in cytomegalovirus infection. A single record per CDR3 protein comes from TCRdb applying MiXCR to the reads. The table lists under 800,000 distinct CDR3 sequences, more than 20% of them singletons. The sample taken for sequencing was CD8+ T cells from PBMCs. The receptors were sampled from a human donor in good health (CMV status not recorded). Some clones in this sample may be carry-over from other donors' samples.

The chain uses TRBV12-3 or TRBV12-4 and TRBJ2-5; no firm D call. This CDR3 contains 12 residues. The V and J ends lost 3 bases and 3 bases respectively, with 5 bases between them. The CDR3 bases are TGTGCCAGCAGTTTCGAGGAAGAGACCCAGTACTTC. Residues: CASSFEEETQYF.

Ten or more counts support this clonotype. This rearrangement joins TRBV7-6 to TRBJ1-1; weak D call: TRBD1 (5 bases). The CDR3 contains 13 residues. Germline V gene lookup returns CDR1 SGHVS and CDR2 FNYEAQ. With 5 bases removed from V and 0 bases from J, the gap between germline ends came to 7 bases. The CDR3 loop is CASSEGVNTEAFF. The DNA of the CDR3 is TGTGCCAGCAGCGAAGGGGTGAACACTGAAGCTTTCTTT.

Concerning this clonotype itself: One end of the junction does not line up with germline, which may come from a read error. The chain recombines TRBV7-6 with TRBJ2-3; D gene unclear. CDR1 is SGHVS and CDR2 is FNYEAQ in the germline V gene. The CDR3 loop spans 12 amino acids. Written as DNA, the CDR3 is TGTGTCAGCAGCTTAGATGGAGATACGCAGTATTTT. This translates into CVSSLDGDTQYF.

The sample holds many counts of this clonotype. The CDR3 reads CASSLVEGDTEAFF. CDR3 nucleotide sequence: TGTGCCAGCAGCTTAGTAGAGGGTGACACTGAAGCTTTCTTT. V and J are TRBV7-9 and TRBJ1-1; D is ambiguous. Looked up from germline, CDR1 is SEHNR and CDR2 is FQNEAQ (reference sequence). This CDR3 comprises 14 residues. The V end lost 1 base, the J end lost 3 bases, and 9 bases lay between the germline ends.

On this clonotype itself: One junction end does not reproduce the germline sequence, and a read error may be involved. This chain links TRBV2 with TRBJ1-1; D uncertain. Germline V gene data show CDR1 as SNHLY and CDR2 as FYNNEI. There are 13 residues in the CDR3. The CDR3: CASSAGYYTETFF. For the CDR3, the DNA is TGTGCCAGCAGTGCCGGCTATTACACTGAAACTTTCTTT.

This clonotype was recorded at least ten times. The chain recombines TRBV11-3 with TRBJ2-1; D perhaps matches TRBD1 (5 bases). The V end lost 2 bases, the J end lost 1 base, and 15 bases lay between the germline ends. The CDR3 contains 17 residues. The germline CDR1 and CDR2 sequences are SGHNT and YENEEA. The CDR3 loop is CASSLRSGMGSYNEQFF. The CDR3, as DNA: TGTGCCAGCAGCTTAAGGTCAGGGATGGGATCCTACAATGAGCAGTTCTTC.

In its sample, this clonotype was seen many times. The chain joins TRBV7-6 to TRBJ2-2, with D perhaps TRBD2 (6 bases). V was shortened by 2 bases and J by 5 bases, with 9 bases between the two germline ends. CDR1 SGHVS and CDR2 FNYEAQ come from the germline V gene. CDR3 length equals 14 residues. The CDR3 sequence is CASSLNGGTGELFF. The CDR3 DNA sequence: TGTGCCAGCAGCTTAAACGGGGGTACCGGGGAGCTGTTTTTT.

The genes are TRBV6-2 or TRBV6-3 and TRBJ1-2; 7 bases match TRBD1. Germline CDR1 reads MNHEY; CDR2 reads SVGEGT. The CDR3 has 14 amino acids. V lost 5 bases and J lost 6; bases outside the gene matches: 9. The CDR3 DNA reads TGTGCCAGCAGTCCCCTCGACAGGGTTGATGGCTACACCTTC. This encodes CASSPLDRVDGYTF.

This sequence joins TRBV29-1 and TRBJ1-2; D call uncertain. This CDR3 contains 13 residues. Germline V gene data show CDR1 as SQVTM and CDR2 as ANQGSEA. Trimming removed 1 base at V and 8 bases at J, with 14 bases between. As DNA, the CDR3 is TGCAGCGTTGAAGTATCCGAGTCCAGCGGCTACACCTTC. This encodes CSVEVSESSGYTF. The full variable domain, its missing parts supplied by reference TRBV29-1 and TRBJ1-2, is SAVISQKPSRDICQRGTSLTIQCQVDSQVTMMFWYRQQPGQSLTLIATANQGSEATYESGFVIDKFPISRPNLTFSTLTVSNMSPEDSSIYLCSVEVSESSGYTFGSGTRLTVV.

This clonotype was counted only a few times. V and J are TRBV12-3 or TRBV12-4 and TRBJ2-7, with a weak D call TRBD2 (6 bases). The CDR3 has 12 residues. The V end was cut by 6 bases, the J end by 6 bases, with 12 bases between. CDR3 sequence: CASRSGGGEQYV. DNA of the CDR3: TGTGCCAGCAGGTCCGGGGGAGGCGAGCAGTACGTC.

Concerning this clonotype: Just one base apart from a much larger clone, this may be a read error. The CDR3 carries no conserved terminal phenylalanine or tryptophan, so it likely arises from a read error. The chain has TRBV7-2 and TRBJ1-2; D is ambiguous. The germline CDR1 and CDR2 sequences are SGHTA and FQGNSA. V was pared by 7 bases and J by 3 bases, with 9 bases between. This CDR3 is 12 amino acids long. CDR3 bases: TGTGCCAGCATCGACGGTTACTATGGCTACACCGTC. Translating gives CASIDGYYGYTV.

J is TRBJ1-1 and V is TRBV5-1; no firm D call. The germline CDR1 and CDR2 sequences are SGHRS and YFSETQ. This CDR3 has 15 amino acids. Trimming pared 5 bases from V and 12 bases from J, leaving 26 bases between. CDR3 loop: CASRPGGGPGIETFF. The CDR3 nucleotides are TGCGCCAGCAGACCGGGAGGCGGTCCGGGGATCGAGACTTTCTTT.

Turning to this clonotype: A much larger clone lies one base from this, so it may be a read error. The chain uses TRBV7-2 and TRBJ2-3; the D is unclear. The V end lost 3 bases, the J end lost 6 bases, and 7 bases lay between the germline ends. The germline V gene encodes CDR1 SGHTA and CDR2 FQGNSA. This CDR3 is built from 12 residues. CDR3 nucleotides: TGTACCAGCAGCTTCGGGTCGGATACGCAGTATTTT. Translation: CTSSFGSDTQYF.

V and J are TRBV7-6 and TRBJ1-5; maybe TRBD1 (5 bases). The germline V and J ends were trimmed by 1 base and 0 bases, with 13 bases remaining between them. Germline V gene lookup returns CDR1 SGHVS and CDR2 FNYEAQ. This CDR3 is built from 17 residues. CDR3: CASSLGGGRYSNQPQHF. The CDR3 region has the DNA TGTGCCAGCAGCTTAGGGGGGGGACGGTATAGCAATCAGCCCCAGCATTTT.

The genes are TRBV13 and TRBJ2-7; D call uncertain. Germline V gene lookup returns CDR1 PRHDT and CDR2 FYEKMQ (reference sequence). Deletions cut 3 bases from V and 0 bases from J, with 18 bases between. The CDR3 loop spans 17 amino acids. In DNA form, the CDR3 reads TGTGCCAGCAGCTTTGGCAGCCTAAAACGAAGCTCCTACGAGCAGTACGTC. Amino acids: CASSFGSLKRSSYEQYV.

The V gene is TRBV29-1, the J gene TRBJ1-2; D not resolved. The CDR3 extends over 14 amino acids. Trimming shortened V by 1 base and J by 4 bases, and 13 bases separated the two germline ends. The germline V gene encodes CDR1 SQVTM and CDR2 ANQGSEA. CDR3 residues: CSVEGGVVSYGYTF. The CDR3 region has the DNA TGCAGCGTTGAAGGGGGTGTAGTCTCCTATGGCTACACCTTC. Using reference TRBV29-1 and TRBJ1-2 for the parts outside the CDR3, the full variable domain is SAVISQKPSRDICQRGTSLTIQCQVDSQVTMMFWYRQQPGQSLTLIATANQGSEATYESGFVIDKFPISRPNLTFSTLTVSNMSPEDSSIYLCSVEGGVVSYGYTFGSGTRLTVV.

CDR3: CASSAPRDRGQNIQYF. The CDR3 DNA sequence: TGTGCCAGCAGTGCTCCCCGGGACAGGGGACAAAACATTCAGTACTTC. The chain uses TRBV25-1 and TRBJ2-4; 10 nucleotides match TRBD1. Germline V gene data show CDR1 as MGHDK and CDR2 as SYGVNS. The V gene end was trimmed by 4 bases and the J gene end by 5 bases; junction bases not matched to a gene: 8. The CDR3 extends over 16 amino acids.

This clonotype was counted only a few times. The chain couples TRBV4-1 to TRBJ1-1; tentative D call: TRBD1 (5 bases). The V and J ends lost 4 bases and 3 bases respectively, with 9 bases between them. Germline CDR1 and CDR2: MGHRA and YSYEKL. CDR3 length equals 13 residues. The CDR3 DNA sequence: TGCGCCAGCAGCCGGGGGGTCGACACTGAAGCTTTCTTT. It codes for CASSRGVDTEAFF.

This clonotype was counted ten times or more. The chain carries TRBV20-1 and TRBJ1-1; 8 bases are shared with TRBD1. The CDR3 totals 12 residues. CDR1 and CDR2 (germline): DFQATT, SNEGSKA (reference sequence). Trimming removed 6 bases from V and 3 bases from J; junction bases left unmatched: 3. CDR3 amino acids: CSARTGYTEAFF. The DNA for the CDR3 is TGCAGTGCCCGGACAGGGTACACTGAAGCTTTCTTT.

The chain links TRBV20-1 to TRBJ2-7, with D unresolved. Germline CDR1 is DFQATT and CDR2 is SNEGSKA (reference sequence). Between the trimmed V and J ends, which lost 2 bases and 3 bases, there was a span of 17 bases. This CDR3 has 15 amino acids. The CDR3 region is CSARRPDGSLYEQYF. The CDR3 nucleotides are TGCAGTGCTAGAAGACCGGACGGTTCCCTCTACGAGCAGTACTTC.

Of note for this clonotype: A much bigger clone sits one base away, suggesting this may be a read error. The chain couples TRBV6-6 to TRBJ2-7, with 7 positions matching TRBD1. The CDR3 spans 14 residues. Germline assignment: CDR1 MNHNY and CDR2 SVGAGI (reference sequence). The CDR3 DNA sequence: TGTGCCGGCAGCCCGACAGGGACGAGAAACGAGCAGTACGTC. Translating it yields CAGSPTGTRNEQYV.

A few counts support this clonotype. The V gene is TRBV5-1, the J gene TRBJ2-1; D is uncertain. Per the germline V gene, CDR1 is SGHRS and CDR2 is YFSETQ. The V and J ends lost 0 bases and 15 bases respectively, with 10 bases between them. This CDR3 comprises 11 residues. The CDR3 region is CASSLDGTMFF. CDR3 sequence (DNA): TGCGCCAGCAGCTTGGACGGAACTATGTTCTTC. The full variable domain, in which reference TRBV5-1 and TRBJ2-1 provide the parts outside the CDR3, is KAGVTQTPRYLIKTRGQQVTLSCSPISGHRSVSWYQQTPGQGLQFLFEYFSETQRNKGNFPGRFSGRQFSNSRSEMNVSTLELGDSALYLCASSLDGTMFFGPGTRLTVL.

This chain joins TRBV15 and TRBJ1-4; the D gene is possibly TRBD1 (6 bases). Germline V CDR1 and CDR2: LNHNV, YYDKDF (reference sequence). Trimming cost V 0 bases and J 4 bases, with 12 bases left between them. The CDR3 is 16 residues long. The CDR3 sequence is CATSRDPGQYNEKLFF. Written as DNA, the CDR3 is TGTGCCACCAGCAGAGATCCCGGACAGTATAATGAAAAACTGTTTTTT.

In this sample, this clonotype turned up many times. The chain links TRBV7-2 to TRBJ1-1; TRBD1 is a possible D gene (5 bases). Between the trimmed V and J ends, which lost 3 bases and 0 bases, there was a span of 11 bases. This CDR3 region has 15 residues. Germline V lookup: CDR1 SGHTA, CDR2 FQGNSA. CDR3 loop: CASSFTTAMNTEAFF. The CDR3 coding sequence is TGTGCCAGCAGCTTTACGACAGCTATGAACACTGAAGCTTTCTTT.